One sample yielded the 18 T cell receptor beta chains listed below, sequenced in a study of radiation and T cells in renal cell carcinoma. Data came from immunoSEQ multiplex PCR; TCRdb stores just in-frame clones and leaves some out. The data contain 120,000 to 150,000 clones, roughly 90% of them seen just once; the ten biggest clones take up around 4.4%. Time point described: baseline pretreatment blood. As for treatment: 15 Gy SBRT to primary tumor, nephrectomy 4 weeks later. The sequenced sample was blood, obtained from a patient whose treatment included radiotherapy and nephrectomy. These receptor sequences come from a woman aged 70-85 years with renal cell carcinoma.

In its sample, this clone was seen once. The V call is TRBV21-1, the J call TRBJ1-6. TRBV21-1 is a pseudogene locus. CDR3 length: 15 amino acids. In nucleotides, the CDR3 is TGTGCCAGCAGCAAGGGGTTATTCTATAATTCACCCCTCCACTTT. Translation gives CASSKGLFYNSPLHF.

The rearrangement joins TRBV10-3 to TRBJ2-1; 13 bases are shared with TRBD2. CDR1 is ENHRY, CDR2 SYGVKD, per germline. CDR3 length: 16 amino acids. Trimming took 7 bases from V and 8 from J; bases not matched to a gene: 11. CDR3 sequence (DNA): TGTGCCATCACCAGACTAGCGGGGGGTAATAATGATGAGCAGTTCTTC. It codes for CAITRLAGGNNDEQFF.

In DNA, the CDR3 is TGTGCCAGCAGTTTCTCAGGATGGGCGTATACGCAGTATTTT. This sequence encodes CASSFSGWAYTQYF. The chain has TRBV27 and TRBJ2-3; no clear D. Germline lookup yields CDR1 MNHEY and CDR2 SMNVEV (reference sequence). The CDR3 consists of 14 residues. V dropped 3 bases and J dropped 7 bases, with 14 bases sitting between them.

The chain combines TRBV11-2 with TRBJ2-5, with a weak D call TRBD1 (5 bases). Germline V gene sequence: CDR1 SGHAT, CDR2 FQNNGV. Between the trimmed V and J ends, which lost 1 base and 5 bases, there was a span of 14 bases. This CDR3 comprises 15 residues. The CDR3 DNA reads as TGTGCCAGCAGCTTAGCGGCCTGGGGCCGGGAGACCCAGTACTTC. Protein product: CASSLAAWGRETQYF. Full variable domain (missing parts from reference TRBV11-2 and TRBJ2-5): EAGVAQSPRYKIIEKRQSVAFWCNPISGHATLYWYQQILGQGPKLLIQFQNNGVVDDSQLPKDRFSAERLKGVDSTLKIQPAKLEDSAVYLCASSLAAWGRETQYFGPGTRLLVL.

The CDR3 here is CASSERTGSQSEQYF. As DNA, the CDR3 is TGTGCCAGCAGTGAAAGGACAGGGAGTCAGAGCGAGCAGTACTTC. The chain joins TRBV2 to TRBJ2-7, with TRBD1 matching over 8 bases. CDR1 and CDR2 (germline): SNHLY, FYNNEI. With V trimmed by 2 bases and J by 6 bases, 9 bases remained unmatched. CDR3 length: 15 amino acids.

DNA for the CDR3: TGTGCCAGCAGTCCCGGAACAGGGTATTCCAACACTGAAGCTTTCTTT. It is translated as CASSPGTGYSNTEAFF. The V and J genes are TRBV6-4 and TRBJ1-1, with TRBD1 as a possible D gene (6 bases). V lost 5 bases and J lost 2, with 18 bases in between. The CDR3 covers 16 residues. Germline CDR1 MRHNA, CDR2 SNTAGT.

The sample holds a few counts of this clone. V usage is TRBV5-1 and J usage is TRBJ2-1; 7 bases line up with TRBD1. The length of the CDR3 is 16 residues. In germline, CDR1 is SGHRS, CDR2 YFSETQ. V lost 7 bases and J lost 2; bases outside the gene matches: 12. CDR3 nucleotides: TGCGCCAGCCTCCGTGGGCGGCAGGGGGCCTACAATGAGCAGTTCTTC. It yields the protein CASLRGRQGAYNEQFF. Drawing the rest from reference TRBV5-1 and TRBJ2-1, the complete variable domain is KAGVTQTPRYLIKTRGQQVTLSCSPISGHRSVSWYQQTPGQGLQFLFEYFSETQRNKGNFPGRFSGRQFSNSRSEMNVSTLELGDSALYLCASLRGRQGAYNEQFFGPGTRLTVL.

This chain joins TRBV19 and TRBJ1-1; D gene unclear. V was trimmed by 5 bases and J by 1 base, leaving 17 bases between them. Germline V gene lookup returns CDR1 LNHDA and CDR2 SQIVND (reference sequence). The CDR3 runs 16 residues. The DNA for the CDR3 is TGTGCCAGTAGTGGTGGACTCCTGGTAAGGAACACTGAAGCTTTCTTT. As protein: CASSGGLLVRNTEAFF.

The V and J genes are TRBV5-1 and TRBJ1-1; possibly TRBD1 for D (6 bases). Germline loops: CDR1 SGHRS, CDR2 YFSETQ. CDR3 size: 14 residues. Trimming pared 3 bases from V and 0 bases from J, leaving 9 bases between. In DNA form, the CDR3 reads TGCGCCAGCAGCTCCCGGACAGTGAACACTGAAGCTTTCTTT. Its protein product is CASSSRTVNTEAFF.

The rearrangement links TRBV29-1 to TRBJ2-5, with 10 bases fitting TRBD2. V lost 2 bases to trimming and J lost 7 bases; unmatched junction nucleotides: 4. The CDR3 extends over 13 amino acids. Germline V gene sequence: CDR1 SQVTM, CDR2 ANQGSEA. CDR3 amino acids: CSVEIAGGGTQYF. The CDR3 bases are TGCAGCGTTGAAATAGCGGGGGGTGGGACCCAGTACTTC.

A single count supports this clone. The genes are TRBV5-6 and TRBJ2-5; D unresolved. Trimming cost V 2 bases and J 5 bases, with 4 bases left between them. Germline CDR1 reads SGHDT; CDR2 reads YYEEEE. The CDR3 is made up of 11 amino acids. Here the CDR3 reads CASSLMETQYF. CDR3 nucleotides: TGTGCCAGCAGCTTAATGGAGACCCAGTACTTC.

The rearrangement uses TRBV6-6 and TRBJ2-5; D is uncertain. Deletions cut 6 bases from V and 3 bases from J, with 5 bases between. This CDR3 has 11 amino acids. Looked up from germline, CDR1 is MNHNY and CDR2 is SVGAGI (reference sequence). CDR3 amino acids: CASRLEETQYF. In nucleotides, the CDR3 is TGTGCCAGCAGACTGGAAGAGACCCAGTACTTC.

The chain uses TRBV5-1 and TRBJ2-5; 13 bases agree with TRBD2. Germline V gene lookup returns CDR1 SGHRS and CDR2 YFSETQ. The CDR3 has 13 residues. Trimming cost V 4 bases and J 14 bases; bases outside gene matches: 8. CDR3: CASSARLAGGNYF. The CDR3 DNA follows: TGCGCCAGCAGCGCCAGACTAGCGGGGGGCAATTACTTC.

This chain joins TRBV6-1 and TRBJ1-2; no clear D. This CDR3 contains 12 residues. V lost 4 bases and J 4 bases, leaving 7 bases between the germline ends. Germline V lookup: CDR1 MNHNS, CDR2 SASEGT. The CDR3 DNA reads TGTGCCAGCAGTGGGCCCAGCTATGGCTACACCTTC. Translation: CASSGPSYGYTF.

J is TRBJ2-6 and V is TRBV19, with TRBD2 identical over 10 bases. This CDR3 is built from 17 residues. After removal of 6 bases from V and 3 bases from J, the junction contained 8 bases not matched to a gene. CDR1 is LNHDA, CDR2 SQIVND, per germline (reference sequence). CDR3 region: CASRQAGGNLGANVLTF. The DNA for the CDR3 is TGTGCCAGTAGACAAGCGGGGGGGAATCTTGGGGCCAACGTCCTGACTTTC.

The chain is built from TRBV15 and TRBJ1-4, with TRBD1 identical over 7 bases. Per the germline V gene, CDR1 is LNHNV and CDR2 is YYDKDF (reference sequence). This CDR3 has 17 residues. The ends lost 2 bases at V and 3 bases at J; junction bases unmatched: 9. The CDR3 here is CATSRRIRDRANEKLFF. The CDR3, as DNA: TGTGCCACCAGCAGAAGAATCCGGGACAGAGCTAATGAAAAACTGTTTTTT.

The chain links TRBV5-5 to TRBJ1-1, with 10 bases fitting TRBD1. From germline, CDR1 is SGHKS and CDR2 YYEKEE (reference sequence). J gave up 7 bases and V 5 bases, and 5 bases lay outside the gene matches. The CDR3 extends over 13 amino acids. The CDR3 DNA is TGTGCCAGCAGGAGGGGACAGGGGAGTGAAGCTTTCTTT. The encoded protein is CASRRGQGSEAFF.

The DNA for the CDR3 is TGTGCCAGCACCCAAGCCGAGGACGGATCCTCCTACGAGCAGTACTTC. Amino acids: CASTQAEDGSSYEQYF. The rearrangement joins TRBV6-6 to TRBJ2-7; D is ambiguous. This CDR3 is built from 16 residues. Trimming pared 7 bases from V and 0 bases from J, leaving 19 bases between. Germline V gene sequence: CDR1 MNHNY, CDR2 SVGAGI (reference sequence).